Below, one TCR beta chain is given with its context. This clone appeared a single time. Its cognate antigen has yet to be identified. One base away there is no much larger clone; base qualities are not given. TCRbeta CDR3 regions were amplified from genomic DNA using the immunoSEQ Assay, a bias-controlled multiplex PCR. As for the original processing: Within the assay, amplification of reference gene primers was used to estimate how many nucleated cells each sample contained. To quantify the absolute abundance of each unique TCRbeta CDR3 rearrangement, sequence reads were collapsed and filtered. Productive Simpson clonality was computed per sample as the square root of Simpson's diversity index over productive rearrangements. Here the immuneACCESS table is served through TCRdb, limited to in-frame sequences with V and J called. Missing clones are a known gap in these copies; in checked studies unresolved V genes cover under half, and the rest lacks a known reason. V and J calls and clone size follow that table, whereas D and trimming were derived from the DNA. The sample table holds around 300,000 clones, of which over 75% were seen once. Roughly 2.3% of the sample rests with the top ten.

The data originate from a study of blood T cell repertoires in COVID-19 (dated by TCRdb to between 2020 and 2021). As for the study more broadly: Collaborator samples came from the United States, Italy and Spain and covered acute and convalescent phases of COVID-19. The prospective study material was composed of cDNA or gDNA derived from T cells, B-cell-depleted T cells, or PBMCs. Deeply sampled blood TCRbeta repertoires from subjects exposed to, actively infected with, or recovered from COVID-19 were included in the dataset. The repertoires were released in a freely available public database meant as a resource for research on the immune response to SARS-CoV-2. The samples were drawn from the first 160 participants of the ongoing ImmuneRACE study and from some 1,300 subjects provided by 6 global collaborators. Nearly every sample came with metadata listing a de-identified subject ID, COVID-19 status, age in years and sex. HLA class I and class II types, where available, came from metadata supplied by the sample provider rather than from assay-based typing. Overall study outcomes, separate from this receptor: How much clinical and demographic metadata was included differed by source and by participant, and the metadata was provided uncurated.

Participants in the prospective study were aged about 18 to 95 years, lived in 24 United States geographic areas, and enrolled through a virtual design. In the prospective study, participants were assigned to cohorts based on the clinical history participants reported in a screening survey and a study questionnaire. For ImmuneRACE Cohort 3, a participant was defined as recovered based on two consecutive negative NP/OP PCR tests, clearance by a healthcare professional, or resolution of symptoms. In the prospective study, whole blood, serum and a nasopharyngeal or oropharyngeal swab were collected from each participant by mobile phlebotomists. Prospective study participants could optionally give additional blood draws and questionnaires over a 2-month period. Before DNA extraction, prospective study blood samples were shipped either frozen or at room temperature. The V and J ends are trimmed by 8 bases and 2 bases, leaving 9 bases between them. The CDR1 and CDR2 encoded by the germline V gene are MNHEY and SVGAGI. Counted from cysteine to phenylalanine, this CDR3 has 12 amino acids. CDR3 DNA is the only sequence kept; it has 36 bases, read in frame from the first base.

This TCR derives from a woman aged 18-29 years who had recovered from COVID-19. The sequence links TRBV6-5 to TRBJ1-1; D gene: possibly TRBD1, on 6 matching bases. The sequenced material came from PBMCs or T cells enriched from blood (not recorded which). CDR3 region: CASGQTNTEAFF. The bases are TGTGCCAGCGGACAGACAAACACTGAAGCTTTCTTT.